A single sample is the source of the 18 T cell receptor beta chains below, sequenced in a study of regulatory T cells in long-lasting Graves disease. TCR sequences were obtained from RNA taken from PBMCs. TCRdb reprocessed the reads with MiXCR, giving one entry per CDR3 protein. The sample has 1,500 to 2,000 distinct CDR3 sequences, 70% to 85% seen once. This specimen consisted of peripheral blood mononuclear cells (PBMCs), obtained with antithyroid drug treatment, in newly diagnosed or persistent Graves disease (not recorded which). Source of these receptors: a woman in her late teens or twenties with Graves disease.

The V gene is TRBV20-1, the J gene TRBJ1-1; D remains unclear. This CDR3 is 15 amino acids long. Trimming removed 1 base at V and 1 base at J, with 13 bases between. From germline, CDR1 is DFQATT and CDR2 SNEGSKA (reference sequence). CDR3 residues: CSARAHGWANTEAFF. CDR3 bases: TGCAGTGCTAGAGCCCACGGGTGGGCGAACACTGAAGCTTTCTTT.

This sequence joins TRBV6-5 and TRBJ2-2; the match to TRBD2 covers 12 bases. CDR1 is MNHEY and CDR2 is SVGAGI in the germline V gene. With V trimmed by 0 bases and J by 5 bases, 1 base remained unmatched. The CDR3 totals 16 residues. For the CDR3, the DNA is TGTGCCAGCAGTTACTCTGGGACTAGCGGGACCGGGGAGCTGTTTTTT. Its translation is CASSYSGTSGTGELFF.

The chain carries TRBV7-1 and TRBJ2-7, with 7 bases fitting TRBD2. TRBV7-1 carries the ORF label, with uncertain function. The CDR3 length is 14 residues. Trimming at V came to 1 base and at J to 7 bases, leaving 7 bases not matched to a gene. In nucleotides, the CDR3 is TGTGCCAGCAGCTCAGGGGGGGGGTCGGGAGAGCAGTACTTC. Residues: CASSSGGGSGEQYF.

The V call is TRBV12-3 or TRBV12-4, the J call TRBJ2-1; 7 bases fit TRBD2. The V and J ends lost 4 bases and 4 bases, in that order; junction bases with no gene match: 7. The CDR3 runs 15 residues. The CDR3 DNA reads TGTGCCAGCAGTTCCCGGGACTACTTTTACAATGAGCAGTTCTTC. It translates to CASSSRDYFYNEQFF.

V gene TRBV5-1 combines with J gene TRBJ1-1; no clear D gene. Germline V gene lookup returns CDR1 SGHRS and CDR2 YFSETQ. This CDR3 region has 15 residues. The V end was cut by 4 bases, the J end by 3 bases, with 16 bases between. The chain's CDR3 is CASSPGTRGYTEAFF. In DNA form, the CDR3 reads TGCGCCAGCAGCCCGGGCACACGAGGCTACACTGAAGCTTTCTTT.

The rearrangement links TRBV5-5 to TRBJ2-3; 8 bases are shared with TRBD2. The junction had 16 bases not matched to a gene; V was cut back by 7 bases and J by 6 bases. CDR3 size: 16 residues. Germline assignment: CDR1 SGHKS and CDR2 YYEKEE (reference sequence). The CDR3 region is CASGPPGLVFGDTQYF. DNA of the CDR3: TGTGCCAGCGGTCCCCCGGGACTAGTTTTTGGTGATACGCAGTATTTT.

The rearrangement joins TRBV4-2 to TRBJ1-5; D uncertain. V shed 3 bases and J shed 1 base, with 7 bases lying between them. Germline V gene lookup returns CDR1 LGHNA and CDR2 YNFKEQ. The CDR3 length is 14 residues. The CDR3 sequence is CASSQGGSNQPQHF. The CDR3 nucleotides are TGTGCCAGCAGCCAGGGAGGAAGCAATCAGCCCCAGCATTTT.

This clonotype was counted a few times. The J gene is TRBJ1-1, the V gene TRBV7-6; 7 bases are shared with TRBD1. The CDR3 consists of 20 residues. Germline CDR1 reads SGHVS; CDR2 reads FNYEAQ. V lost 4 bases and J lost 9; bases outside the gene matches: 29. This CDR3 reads CASSSRTGSIDTFPLIKAFF. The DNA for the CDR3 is TGTGCCAGCAGCTCCCGGACAGGAAGCATTGATACTTTTCCATTGATCAAAGCTTTCTTT.

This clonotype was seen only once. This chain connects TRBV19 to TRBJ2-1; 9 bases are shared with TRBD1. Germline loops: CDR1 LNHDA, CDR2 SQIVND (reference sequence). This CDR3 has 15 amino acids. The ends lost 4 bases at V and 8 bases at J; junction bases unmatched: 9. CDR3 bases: TGTGCCAGTAGTACTAAGGGACAGGGTCTTTATGAGCAGTTCTTC. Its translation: CASSTKGQGLYEQFF.

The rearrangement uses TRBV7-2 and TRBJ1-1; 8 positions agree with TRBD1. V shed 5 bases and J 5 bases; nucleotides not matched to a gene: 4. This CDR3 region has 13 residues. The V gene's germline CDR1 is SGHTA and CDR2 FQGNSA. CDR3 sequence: CASSQTGETEAFF. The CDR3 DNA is TGTGCCAGCAGCCAGACAGGGGAAACTGAAGCTTTCTTT.

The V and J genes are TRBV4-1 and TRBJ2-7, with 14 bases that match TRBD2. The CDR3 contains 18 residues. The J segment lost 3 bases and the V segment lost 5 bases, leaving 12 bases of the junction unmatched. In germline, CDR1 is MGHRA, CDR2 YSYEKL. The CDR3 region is CASSIISGTSGSIYEQYF. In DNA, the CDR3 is TGCGCCAGCAGCATCATCTCCGGGACTAGCGGGAGTATCTACGAGCAGTACTTC.

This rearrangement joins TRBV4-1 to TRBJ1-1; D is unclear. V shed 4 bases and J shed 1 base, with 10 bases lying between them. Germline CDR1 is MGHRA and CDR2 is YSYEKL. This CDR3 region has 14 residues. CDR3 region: CASSRNPGNTEAFF. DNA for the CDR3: TGCGCCAGCAGCCGGAATCCAGGGAACACTGAAGCTTTCTTT.

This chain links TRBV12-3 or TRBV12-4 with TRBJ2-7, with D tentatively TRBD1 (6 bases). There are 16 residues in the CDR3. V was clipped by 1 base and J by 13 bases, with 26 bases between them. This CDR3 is CASSLVRTERRDLLYF. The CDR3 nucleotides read TGTGCCAGCAGTTTAGTGCGGACAGAACGTCGAGACCTCTTATACTTC.

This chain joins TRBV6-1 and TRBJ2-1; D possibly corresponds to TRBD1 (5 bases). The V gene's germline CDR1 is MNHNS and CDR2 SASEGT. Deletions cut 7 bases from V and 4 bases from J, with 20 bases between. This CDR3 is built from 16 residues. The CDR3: CASIIQGGTVYNEQFF. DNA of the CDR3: TGTGCCAGCATTATCCAGGGTGGAACGGTTTACAATGAGCAGTTCTTC.

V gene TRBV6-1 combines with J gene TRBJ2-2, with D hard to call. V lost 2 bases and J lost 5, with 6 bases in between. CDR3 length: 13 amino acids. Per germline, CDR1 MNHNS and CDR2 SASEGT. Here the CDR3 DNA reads TGTGCCAGCAGTGAACATTATACCGGGGAGCTGTTTTTT. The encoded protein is CASSEHYTGELFF.

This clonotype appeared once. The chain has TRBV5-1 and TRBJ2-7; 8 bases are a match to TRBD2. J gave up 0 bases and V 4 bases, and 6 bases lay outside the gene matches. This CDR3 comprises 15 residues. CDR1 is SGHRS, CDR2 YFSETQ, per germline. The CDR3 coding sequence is TGCGCCAGCAGCGCCGGGACTAGGATCTCCTACGAGCAGTACTTC. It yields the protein CASSAGTRISYEQYF.

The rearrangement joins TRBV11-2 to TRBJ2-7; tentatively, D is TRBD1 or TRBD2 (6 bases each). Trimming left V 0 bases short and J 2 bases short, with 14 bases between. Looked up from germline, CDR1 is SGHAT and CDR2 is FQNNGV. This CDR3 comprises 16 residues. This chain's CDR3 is CASSLDVGGLTYEQYV. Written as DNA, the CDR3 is TGTGCCAGCAGCTTAGATGTGGGGGGCCTTACCTACGAGCAGTACGTC.

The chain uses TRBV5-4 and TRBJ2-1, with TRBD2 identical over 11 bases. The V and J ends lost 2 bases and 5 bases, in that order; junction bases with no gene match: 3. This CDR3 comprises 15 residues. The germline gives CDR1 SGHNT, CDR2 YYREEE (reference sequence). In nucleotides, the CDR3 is TGTGCCAGCAGCTTTAGCGGGGGGGGTAACAATGAGCAGTTCTTC. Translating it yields CASSFSGGGNNEQFF.